The 27 T cell receptor beta chains below were found in one sample sequenced in a study of T cell responses to AZD1222 COVID-19 vaccine (dated by TCRdb to the early 2020s). The protocol used for the library was the immunoSEQ multiplex PCR assay. TCRdb's version of the immuneACCESS table is confined to in-frame rearrangements and falls short of the full clone set. An unresolved V gene accounts for under half of the shortfall where checked; the remainder is of unknown origin. The sample includes 130,000 or so clones, with about 90% observed a single time. The ten largest clones capture more than 2.5% of the sample. The time point tag for this specimen amounts to: baseline before first vaccination. This material consisted of peripheral blood, taken on day 0 of AZD1222 vaccination. These receptors all come from an adult in good health.

This clone was found once. The J gene is TRBJ2-3, the V gene TRBV11-2; 14 positions agree with TRBD2. From germline, CDR1 is SGHAT and CDR2 FQNNGV. This CDR3 has 16 residues. Germline trimming cut 7 bases from V and 3 bases from J; bases unmatched to any gene: 6. The CDR3 region is CASTPRTSGRTDTQYF. The CDR3 nucleotides read TGTGCCAGCACCCCCAGGACTAGCGGGAGGACAGATACGCAGTATTTT.

V usage is TRBV11-2 and J usage is TRBJ1-1; D is unresolved. The CDR3 is made up of 15 amino acids. V gave up 1 base and J gave up 0 bases, with 9 bases separating them. Germline V lookup: CDR1 SGHAT, CDR2 FQNNGV. The CDR3 sequence: CASSLAFGMNTEAFF. CDR3 DNA: TGTGCCAGCAGCTTAGCCTTCGGAATGAACACTGAAGCTTTCTTT.

The chain couples TRBV19 to TRBJ1-4; D possibly corresponds to TRBD1 (6 bases). V was clipped by 7 bases and J by 3 bases, with 21 bases between them. The CDR3 has 17 amino acids. CDR1 is LNHDA, CDR2 SQIVND, per germline (reference sequence). CDR3 sequence: CASTRRGGPAPNEKLFF. In nucleotides, the CDR3 is TGTGCCAGTACCCGAAGGGGGGGGCCAGCTCCTAATGAAAAACTGTTTTTT.

Only one count was recorded for this clone. The gene calls are TRBV27 and TRBJ2-7, with 10 bases lining up with TRBD1. This CDR3 contains 16 residues. Germline trimming cut 1 base from V and 3 bases from J; bases unmatched to any gene: 6. From germline, CDR1 is MNHEY and CDR2 SMNVEV (reference sequence). CDR3: CASSLFGQGGFYEQYF. The CDR3 DNA reads TGTGCCAGCAGTTTATTTGGACAGGGGGGATTCTACGAGCAGTACTTC.

V gene TRBV7-3 combines with J gene TRBJ1-6, with D maybe TRBD1 (6 bases). Trimming removed 0 bases at V and 14 bases at J, with 11 bases between. The germline gives CDR1 SGHTA, CDR2 FQGTGA. The CDR3 spans 13 residues. The CDR3 nucleotides read TGTGCCAGCAGCTTAACGTGGGGGGACACCCTCCACTTT. It codes for CASSLTWGDTLHF. The full variable domain, its missing parts supplied by reference TRBV7-3 and TRBJ1-6, is GAGVSQTPSNKVTEKGKYVELRCDPISGHTALYWYRQSLGQGPEFLIYFQGTGAADDSGLPNDRFFAVRPEGSVSTLKIQRTERGDSAVYLCASSLTWGDTLHFGNGTRLTVT.

The V gene is TRBV19, the J gene TRBJ1-4; perhaps TRBD1 as D (5 bases). This CDR3 contains 17 residues. Germline V lookup: CDR1 LNHDA, CDR2 SQIVND (reference sequence). V was shortened by 10 bases and J by 8 bases, with 29 bases between the two germline ends. The CDR3 DNA follows: TGTGCCACCTGTCAAACCCCCATCGGGGGAGGAGGAGAAAAACTGTTTTTT. Encoded protein: CATCQTPIGGGGEKLFF.

With regard to this clone: Different DNA sequences within this sample yield the same CDR3. The chain joins TRBV7-3 to TRBJ1-2; 7 positions agree with TRBD1. V lost 0 bases to trimming and J lost 11 bases; unmatched junction nucleotides: 12. Germline V gene lookup returns CDR1 SGHTA and CDR2 FQGTGA. This CDR3 spans 15 amino acids. CDR3 residues: CASSLTRDRESGYTF. The DNA of the CDR3 is TGTGCCAGCAGCTTAACCCGAGACAGGGAAAGTGGTTACACCTTC.

The gene calls are TRBV13 and TRBJ2-1; D call uncertain. Trimming pared 1 base from V and 9 bases from J, leaving 10 bases between. The CDR3 spans 13 residues. CDR1 PRHDT and CDR2 FYEKMQ come from the germline V gene (reference sequence). CDR3 sequence reads: CASSLARWAEQFF. The CDR3 bases are TGTGCCAGCAGCTTAGCCCGGTGGGCTGAGCAGTTCTTC.

J is TRBJ1-4 and V is TRBV11-2; TRBD1 is a possible D gene (5 bases). Looked up from germline, CDR1 is SGHAT and CDR2 is FQNNGV. V dropped 1 base and J dropped 7 bases, with 13 bases sitting between them. There are 15 residues in the CDR3. The CDR3 coding sequence is TGTGCCAGCAGCTTAGCTTGGGGGTCGGGTGAAAAACTGTTTTTT. This codes for CASSLAWGSGEKLFF.

The genes are TRBV9 and TRBJ1-1; the D is unclear. Germline V gives CDR1 SGDLS, CDR2 YYNGEE. This CDR3 is 15 amino acids long. V was shortened by 4 bases and J by 1 base, with 14 bases between the two germline ends. DNA of the CDR3: TGTGCCAGCAGCCCACAGACGATATCGAACACTGAAGCTTTCTTT. Translating it yields CASSPQTISNTEAFF.

The V gene is TRBV25-1, the J gene TRBJ1-4; 11 bases agree with TRBD1. Looked up from germline, CDR1 is MGHDK and CDR2 is SYGVNS. CDR3 length: 14 residues. Trimming at V came to 2 bases and at J to 7 bases, leaving 0 bases not matched to a gene. The CDR3 bases are TGTGCCAGCAGTGAAGGGACAGGGGGTGAAAAACTGTTTTTT. This gives the protein CASSEGTGGEKLFF.

The chain links TRBV7-9 to TRBJ2-1; unclear D gene. Looked up from germline, CDR1 is SEHNR and CDR2 is FQNEAQ (reference sequence). The CDR3 has 13 amino acids. The V end was cut by 6 bases, the J end by 6 bases, with 12 bases between. In DNA, the CDR3 is TGTGCCAGCAGTTGGGCGATAGCCAATGAGCAGTTCTTC. Protein sequence: CASSWAIANEQFF.

The chain carries TRBV6-2 or TRBV6-3 and TRBJ1-1; no definite D call. The CDR3 length is 12 residues. Germline CDR1 is MNHEY and CDR2 is SVGEGT. V lost 1 base, J lost 2 bases, and 2 bases lay in between. DNA of the CDR3: TGTGCCAGCAGTTACTTCAACACTGAAGCTTTCTTT. This encodes CASSYFNTEAFF.

This chain connects TRBV2 to TRBJ1-6, with D hard to call. Germline CDR1 SNHLY, CDR2 FYNNEI. This CDR3 spans 14 amino acids. The germline V and J ends were trimmed by 6 bases and 6 bases, with 12 bases remaining between them. Here the CDR3 DNA reads TGTGCCAGCAGCCCCCGGGCTTTTAATTCACCCCTCCACTTT. It codes for CASSPRAFNSPLHF.

The chain has TRBV5-1 and TRBJ2-5, with TRBD2 matching over 14 bases. Losses at the gene ends were 4 bases for V and 5 bases for J; bases not matched to a gene: 4. The germline V gene encodes CDR1 SGHRS and CDR2 YFSETQ. The CDR3 totals 15 residues. The CDR3 loop is CASSLRTSGRETQYF. The CDR3, as DNA: TGCGCCAGCAGCCTCCGGACTAGCGGGAGGGAGACCCAGTACTTC. The full variable domain, with the rest looked up from reference TRBV5-1 and TRBJ2-5, is KAGVTQTPRYLIKTRGQQVTLSCSPISGHRSVSWYQQTPGQGLQFLFEYFSETQRNKGNFPGRFSGRQFSNSRSEMNVSTLELGDSALYLCASSLRTSGRETQYFGPGTRLLVL.

Here the CDR3 reads CASSHKVPEKKSGANVLTF. Written as DNA, the CDR3 is TGCGCCAGCAGCCACAAGGTGCCAGAAAAAAAATCTGGGGCCAACGTCCTGACTTTC. The chain joins TRBV4-1 to TRBJ2-6; D not resolved. From germline, CDR1 is MGHRA and CDR2 YSYEKL. The V end was cut by 3 bases, the J end by 1 base, with 19 bases between. CDR3 length: 19 amino acids.

The chain carries TRBV29-1 and TRBJ2-7; the match to TRBD1 covers 10 bases. Per germline, CDR1 SQVTM and CDR2 ANQGSEA. This CDR3 has 16 residues. V shed 4 bases, J shed 2 bases, and the junction held 11 bases outside the gene matches. This chain's CDR3 is CSVAGQGTVGTYEQYF. CDR3 coding DNA: TGCAGCGTTGCGGGACAGGGGACGGTAGGGACCTACGAGCAGTACTTC.

The gene calls are TRBV7-9 and TRBJ2-1; D possibly corresponds to TRBD2 (5 bases). CDR3 length: 13 amino acids. Trimming stripped 9 bases from V and 3 bases from J, with 12 bases between. Germline values: CDR1 SEHNR, CDR2 FQNEAQ (reference sequence). The CDR3 DNA reads as TGTGCCAGTGGGAGCAGCGGCTACAATGAGCAGTTCTTC. This translates into CASGSSGYNEQFF.

The sample holds a few counts of this clone. The V gene is TRBV4-3, the J gene TRBJ1-3; TRBD1 matches at 7 bases. The germline V gene has CDR1 LGHNA and CDR2 YSLEER. The V segment lost 1 base and the J segment 1 base; nucleotides outside the gene matches: 4. The CDR3 length is 16 residues. The CDR3 spells CASSQVNRGSGNTIYF. In nucleotides, the CDR3 is TGCGCCAGCAGCCAAGTGAACAGGGGATCTGGAAACACCATATATTTT.

This clone was seen a handful of times. This rearrangement joins TRBV9 to TRBJ1-2; 9 bases agree with TRBD1. Germline CDR1 and CDR2: SGDLS and YYNGEE. This CDR3 has 16 residues. V gave up 0 bases and J gave up 7 bases; unmatched junction bases: 10. CDR3 DNA sequence: TGTGCCAGCAGCGTAGGCCCCGGGGACAGGGTAGGTGGCTACACCTTC. Protein sequence: CASSVGPGDRVGGYTF.

J is TRBJ2-7 and V is TRBV6-2 or TRBV6-3; 11 bases match TRBD2. With V trimmed by 6 bases and J by 3 bases, 10 bases remained unmatched. The CDR3 has 16 amino acids. Per the germline V gene, CDR1 is MNHEY and CDR2 is SVGEGT. The CDR3 reads CASSSHSGRANYEQYF. DNA of the CDR3: TGTGCCAGCAGCTCTCATAGCGGGAGGGCCAACTACGAGCAGTACTTC.

This chain joins TRBV5-4 and TRBJ1-6; unclear D gene. Germline V gene data show CDR1 as SGHNT and CDR2 as YYREEE (reference sequence). The CDR3 consists of 12 residues. V lost 4 bases and J lost 7, with 6 bases in between. The DNA for the CDR3 is TGTGCCAGCAGCGCTACAAATTCACCCCTCCACTTT. Protein sequence: CASSATNSPLHF.

This chain connects TRBV19 to TRBJ1-5; D might be TRBD1 (6 bases). V was pared by 6 bases and J by 7 bases, with 19 bases between. Per germline, CDR1 LNHDA and CDR2 SQIVND (reference sequence). This CDR3 is built from 15 residues. In DNA, the CDR3 is TGTGCCAGTAGCCTCGGGCACAGGGAGGGGCAGCCCCAGCATTTT. Its translation: CASSLGHREGQPQHF. The full variable domain, with the rest looked up from reference TRBV19 and TRBJ1-5, is DGGITQSPKYLFRKEGQNVTLSCEQNLNHDAMYWYRQDPGQGLRLIYYSQIVNDFQKGDIAEGYSVSREKKESFPLTVTSAQKNPTAFYLCASSLGHREGQPQHFGDGTRLSIL.

This clone was found a few times. V is TRBV7-9 and J is TRBJ1-2; weak D call: TRBD1 (5 bases). Trimming removed 3 bases from V and 2 bases from J, with 10 bases in between. The CDR3 loop spans 14 amino acids. Germline V gene data show CDR1 as SEHNR and CDR2 as FQNEAQ (reference sequence). The CDR3 region has the DNA TGTGCCAGCAGCTTGGGATACAGGAACTATGGCTACACCTTC. Translating gives CASSLGYRNYGYTF.

The chain joins TRBV6-2 or TRBV6-3 to TRBJ1-2, with 8 bases fitting TRBD1. The CDR3 spans 13 residues. V lost 6 bases and J lost 5; bases outside the gene matches: 5. Germline assignment: CDR1 MNHEY and CDR2 SVGEGT. Here the CDR3 reads CASSQGQAYGYTF. CDR3 nucleotides: TGTGCCAGCAGCCAGGGACAGGCGTATGGCTACACCTTC.

V and J are TRBV3-1 (or the pseudogene TRBV3-2) and TRBJ2-5, with 10 bases identical to TRBD2. The CDR3 sequence is 16 residues long. CDR1 and CDR2 from the germline V gene are LGHDT and YNNKEL (reference sequence). V lost 4 bases, J lost 3 bases, and 8 bases stayed unmatched. The CDR3 is CASSLIRLAGKETQYF. Here the CDR3 DNA reads TGTGCCAGCAGCCTCATCCGACTAGCGGGTAAAGAGACCCAGTACTTC.

The chain carries TRBV6-2 or TRBV6-3 and TRBJ2-2, with 7 bases identical to TRBD2. The V segment lost 4 bases and the J segment 8 bases; nucleotides outside the gene matches: 7. The CDR3 extends over 14 amino acids. Germline V CDR1 and CDR2: MNHEY, SVGEGT. The CDR3 coding sequence is TGTGCCAGCAGTTTCAGCGGGACGAAGGGGGAGCTGTTTTTT. Translated, it gives CASSFSGTKGELFF.